This paragraph covers one TCR beta chain sequence. This clonotype has at least ten counts. Its antigen is unknown. There are no base qualities to consult, and no much larger clone falls within one base. CDR1 SGHTA and CDR2 FQGNSA are derived from the germline V gene. Inclusive of the bounding cysteine and phenylalanine, the CDR3 is 14 residues long. This entry keeps only the CDR3 DNA: 42 bases, framed from base 1. The junction carries 15 bases between V and J, which are trimmed by 5 bases and 8 bases respectively. This sample was taken from a study of human T cells and chemical hapten exposure (dated by TCRdb to about 2021). For context, the study as a whole: Libraries were pooled for sequencing, and variation in per-sample TCR yields was attributed mainly to small differences in library volumes within the pool. This study followed changes in the peripheral blood TCR repertoire in vivo during primary and secondary sensitization of alopecia patients to the hapten diphenylcyclopropenone (DPC). Both TCR alpha and TCR beta chains were sequenced from each blood RNA sample.

Libraries came from RACE. Sequenced on a NextSeq 500. During library preparation, unique molecular identifiers were attached to individual cDNA molecules so that TCRs could be counted quantitatively and reproducibly. Per the source publication's procedure: Samples had a median of roughly 87,000 TCRs, with a range from roughly 23,224 to 700,000. V, J and CDR3 annotation of the TCR reads was performed with the Decombinator software suite. For the PS versus PT1 abundance plots, all samples were subsampled to the same number of TCRs (28,000). Expanded TCRs were defined as absent before sensitization and observed at least eight times at the 2-week time point. TCRdb took the public reads, trimmed them with fastp at Q25, ran MiXCR for clone calling and kept in-frame beta chains. Under each unique CDR3 protein, matching rows form one entry showing the most common genes and DNA. For this entry, the V and J calls and clone size follow TCRdb and not the study's own pipeline. In this sample the table shows roughly 80,000 distinct CDR3 sequences, 7% to 9.5% of which occur a single time. The ten most abundant clones make up about 1.7% of the sample.

In light of the paper, this sample's time point label describes: healthy volunteer bleed at 6 weeks. Total RNA was isolated from unfractionated whole blood collected in Tempus Blood RNA tubes. A handful of healthy volunteers were used as TCR sequencing controls and were bled at day 0, 2 weeks and 6 weeks. Summary of the overall study and its limitations: Repeated subsampling changed both the strength of the expansion versus patch-test correlation and the threshold at which the correlation became significant. DPC sensitization did not change how many TCRs were above 1 in 1000 frequency, and no evidence was found of alterations in global repertoire structure.

The sample taken for sequencing was whole blood. This sequence was found in a female donor in good health. Some clones in this sample may be carry-over from other donors' samples. The sequence joins TRBV7-2 to TRBJ1-4; TRBD1 is possibly the D segment (6 matching bases). The DNA sequence is TGTGCCAGCAGCCCGTTCGGGGGCAGCGAAAAACTGTTTTTT. Translated, it gives CASSPFGGSEKLFF.